The 5 T cell receptor beta chains below were found in one sample sequenced in a study of blood T cell repertoires in COVID-19. Generated by immunoSEQ multiplex PCR, the TCRdb table keeps only in-frame clones and is missing some. The sample lists 120,000 or so clones; about 85% were seen once. Sequenced input: peripheral blood. These receptors were obtained from a human donor in a cohort sampled during active COVID-19.

This chain connects TRBV6-6 to TRBJ1-5, with TRBD1 matching 8 bases. CDR3 size: 15 residues. Germline V gives CDR1 MNHNY, CDR2 SVGAGI (reference sequence). V gave up 6 bases and J gave up 1 base; unmatched junction bases: 5. The CDR3 nucleotides are TGTGCCAGCAGCCCACAGGGGGGCAGCAATCAGCCCCAGCATTTT. It encodes CASSPQGGSNQPQHF.

The rearrangement links TRBV5-1 to TRBJ2-5, with 10 positions matching TRBD2. J gave up 5 bases and V 4 bases, and 14 bases lay outside the gene matches. The germline V gene has CDR1 SGHRS and CDR2 YFSETQ. CDR3 length equals 17 residues. The CDR3 nucleotides read TGCGCCAGCAGCAGCCCAACTAGCGGGATGGGCGTCGAGACCCAGTACTTC. It yields the protein CASSSPTSGMGVETQYF.

The chain links TRBV2 to TRBJ1-4; no firm D call. The ends were cut back, 8 bases at V and 7 bases at J, with 14 bases in the middle. From germline, CDR1 is SNHLY and CDR2 FYNNEI. The CDR3 extends over 13 amino acids. CDR3 sequence (DNA): TGTGCCAGCGGGCCCCTGGTGGGTGAAAAACTGTTTTTT. As protein: CASGPLVGEKLFF.

The chain is built from TRBV5-8 and TRBJ1-1; TRBD1 matches at 9 bases. The CDR3 is 13 amino acids. Germline V gene lookup returns CDR1 SGHTS and CDR2 YDEGEE. Germline trimming cut 4 bases from V and 4 bases from J; bases unmatched to any gene: 2. As DNA, the CDR3 is TGTGCCAGCAGCCAGGACAGGGGCACTGAAGCTTTCTTT. Protein: CASSQDRGTEAFF.

CDR3 sequence: CASSPTSGIGGTQYF. The CDR3 nucleotides are TGTGCCAGCAGCCCGACTAGCGGGATTGGGGGGACCCAGTACTTC. The V call is TRBV3-1 (or the pseudogene TRBV3-2), the J call TRBJ2-5; 11 nucleotides align to TRBD2. Germline V gives CDR1 LGHDT, CDR2 YNNKEL (reference sequence). The length of the CDR3 is 15 residues. The J segment lost 7 bases and the V segment lost 4 bases, leaving 8 bases of the junction unmatched.